The 11 T cell receptor beta chains given below trace back to one sample, sequenced in a study of cytomegalovirus exposure and HLA in healthy donors. The PCR had 60 Vbeta and 13 Jbeta primers. Method: immunoSEQ multiplex PCR; TCRdb's copy keeps in-frame clones and lacks some. The table lists over 70,000 clones, about 73% of them singletons. The specimen was PBMCs. The receptor set was obtained from a woman aged 50 to 60 in good health and CMV-seropositive.

The chain combines TRBV6-6 with TRBJ2-2; 8 nucleotides line up with TRBD2. The V gene's germline CDR1 is MNHNY and CDR2 SVGAGI (reference sequence). The V segment lost 8 bases and the J segment 8 bases; nucleotides outside the gene matches: 10. This CDR3 is 14 amino acids long. CDR3 sequence: CASLPGGPTGELFF. In DNA, the CDR3 is TGTGCCAGCTTACCGGGAGGGCCTACGGGGGAGCTGTTTTTT.

The CDR3 coding sequence is TGTGCCAGCAGGGGGACAGCGCTGCATGGCTACACCTTC. This codes for CASRGTALHGYTF. This rearrangement joins TRBV27 to TRBJ1-2; the match to TRBD1 covers 7 bases. In germline, CDR1 is MNHEY, CDR2 SMNVEV (reference sequence). J lost 6 bases, V lost 6 bases, and 7 bases had no gene match. CDR3 length equals 13 residues.

This clone occurred once. V usage is TRBV27 and J usage is TRBJ1-3; TRBD1 agrees at 7 bases. V lost 3 bases and J lost 3; bases outside the gene matches: 5. Germline CDR1 and CDR2: MNHEY and SMNVEV (reference sequence). This CDR3 region has 15 residues. CDR3 DNA sequence: TGTGCCAGCAGTTTCAAGGGGGCATATGGAAACACCATATATTTT. This gives the protein CASSFKGAYGNTIYF.

The genes are TRBV27 and TRBJ2-7, with D tentatively TRBD1 (6 bases). Between the trimmed V and J ends, which lost 5 bases and 0 bases, there was a span of 17 bases. Germline V gene lookup returns CDR1 MNHEY and CDR2 SMNVEV (reference sequence). This CDR3 spans 16 amino acids. Here the CDR3 reads CASSPSTGQTSYEQYF. The CDR3 region has the DNA TGTGCCAGCAGTCCCAGCACGGGACAAACCTCCTACGAGCAGTACTTC.

J is TRBJ2-1 and V is TRBV27; 9 nucleotides line up with TRBD2. The V gene's germline CDR1 is MNHEY and CDR2 SMNVEV (reference sequence). The CDR3 is 16 residues long. Trimming at V came to 2 bases and at J to 4 bases, leaving 6 bases not matched to a gene. The CDR3 protein is CASSLLRGGPYNEQFF. DNA of the CDR3: TGTGCCAGCAGTTTACTGCGGGGGGGACCTTACAATGAGCAGTTCTTC.

The rearrangement links TRBV6-6 to TRBJ2-1, with D possibly matching TRBD2 (6 bases). The CDR3 consists of 16 residues. The ends were cut back, 4 bases at V and 8 bases at J, with 21 bases in the middle. CDR1 is MNHNY and CDR2 is SVGAGI in the germline V gene (reference sequence). CDR3 amino acids: CASSSFGTAATDEQFF. The CDR3 coding sequence is TGTGCCAGCAGTTCGTTCGGGACTGCGGCAACGGATGAGCAGTTCTTC.

The chain carries TRBV27 and TRBJ1-2; TRBD1 matches at 9 bases. The CDR3 length is 16 residues. The trim removed 7 bases at V and 8 bases at J, leaving 17 bases unmatched. Germline lookup yields CDR1 MNHEY and CDR2 SMNVEV (reference sequence). The CDR3 loop is CASTTRDRVDVYGYTF. The DNA for the CDR3 is TGTGCCAGCACCACCAGGGACAGGGTCGATGTATACGGCTACACCTTC.

This clone was recorded only once. The rearrangement joins TRBV19 to TRBJ1-2; a weak D match, TRBD1 (6 bases). CDR1 and CDR2 (germline): LNHDA, SQIVND (reference sequence). Deletions cut 7 bases from V and 5 bases from J, with 14 bases between. The CDR3 has 13 residues. Here the CDR3 DNA reads TGTGCCAGTACTCCCGGGACAACTTATGGCTACACCTTC. This encodes CASTPGTTYGYTF.

This clone was counted a few times. The gene calls are TRBV6-5 and TRBJ2-5; TRBD2 matches 13 bases. Germline assignment: CDR1 MNHEY and CDR2 SVGAGI. Unmatched junction bases numbered 11, after V lost 6 bases and J lost 13 bases. This CDR3 comprises 14 residues. This CDR3 reads CASRKLAGGIEWYF. CDR3 nucleotide sequence: TGTGCCAGCAGAAAACTAGCGGGGGGGATTGAATGGTACTTC.

The V gene is TRBV29-1, the J gene TRBJ2-7, with a weak D call TRBD1 (6 bases). Germline V gives CDR1 SQVTM, CDR2 ANQGSEA. Trimming pared 5 bases from V and 5 bases from J, leaving 10 bases between. This CDR3 region has 11 residues. The CDR3 DNA follows: TGCAGCGTTACAGGGTCCCACGAGCAGTACTTC. Amino acids: CSVTGSHEQYF.

This rearrangement joins TRBV28 to TRBJ2-7; 8 bases align to TRBD1. This CDR3 has 15 residues. Per the germline V gene, CDR1 is MDHEN and CDR2 is SYDVKM. J gave up 2 bases and V 6 bases, and 9 bases lay outside the gene matches. The CDR3 DNA follows: TGTGCCAGCAGATCCGAGGGACAGGTACCCTACGAGCAGTACTTC. It is translated as CASRSEGQVPYEQYF. Looking up the rest from reference TRBV28 and TRBJ2-7 gives the full variable domain: DVKVTQSSRYLVKRTGEKVFLECVQDMDHENMFWYRQDPGLGLRLIYFSYDVKMKEKGDIPEGYSVSREKKERFSLILESASTNQTSMYLCASRSEGQVPYEQYFGPGTRLTVT.